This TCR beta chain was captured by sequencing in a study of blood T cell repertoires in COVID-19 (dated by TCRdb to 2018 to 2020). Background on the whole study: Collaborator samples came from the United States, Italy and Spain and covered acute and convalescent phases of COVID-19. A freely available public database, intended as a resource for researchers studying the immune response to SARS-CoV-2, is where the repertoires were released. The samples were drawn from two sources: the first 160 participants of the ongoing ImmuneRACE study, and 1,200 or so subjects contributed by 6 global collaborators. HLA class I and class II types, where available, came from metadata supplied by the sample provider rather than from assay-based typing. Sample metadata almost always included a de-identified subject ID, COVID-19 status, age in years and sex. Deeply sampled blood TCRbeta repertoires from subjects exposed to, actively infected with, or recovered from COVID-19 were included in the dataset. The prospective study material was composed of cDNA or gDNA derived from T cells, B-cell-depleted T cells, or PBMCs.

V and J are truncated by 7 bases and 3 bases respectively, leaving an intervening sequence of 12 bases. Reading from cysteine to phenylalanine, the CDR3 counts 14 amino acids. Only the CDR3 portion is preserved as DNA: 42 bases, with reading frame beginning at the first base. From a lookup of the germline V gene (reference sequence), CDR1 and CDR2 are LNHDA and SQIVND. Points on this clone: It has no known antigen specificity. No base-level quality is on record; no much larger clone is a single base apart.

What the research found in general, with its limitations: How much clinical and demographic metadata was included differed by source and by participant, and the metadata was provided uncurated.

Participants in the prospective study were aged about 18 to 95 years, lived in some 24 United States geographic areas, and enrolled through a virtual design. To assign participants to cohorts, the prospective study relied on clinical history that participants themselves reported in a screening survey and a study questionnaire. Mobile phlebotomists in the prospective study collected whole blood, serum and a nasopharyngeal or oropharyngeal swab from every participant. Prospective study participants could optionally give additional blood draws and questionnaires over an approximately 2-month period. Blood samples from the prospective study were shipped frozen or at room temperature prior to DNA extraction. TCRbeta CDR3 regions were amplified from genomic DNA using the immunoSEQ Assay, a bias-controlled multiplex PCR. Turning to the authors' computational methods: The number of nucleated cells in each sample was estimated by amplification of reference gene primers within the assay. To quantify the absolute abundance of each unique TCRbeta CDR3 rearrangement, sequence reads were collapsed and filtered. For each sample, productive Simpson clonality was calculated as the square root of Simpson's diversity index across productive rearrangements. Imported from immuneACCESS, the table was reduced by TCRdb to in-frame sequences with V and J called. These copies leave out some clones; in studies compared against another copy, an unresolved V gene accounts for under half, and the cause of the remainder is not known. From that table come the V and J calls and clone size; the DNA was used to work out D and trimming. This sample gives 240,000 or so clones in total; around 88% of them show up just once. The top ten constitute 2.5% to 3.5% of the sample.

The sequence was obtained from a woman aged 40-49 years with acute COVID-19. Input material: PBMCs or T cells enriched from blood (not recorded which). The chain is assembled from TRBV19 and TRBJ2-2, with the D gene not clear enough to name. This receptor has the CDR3 CASTKIQDTGELFF. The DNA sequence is TGTGCCAGTACTAAAATCCAGGACACCGGGGAGCTGTTTTTT.